The 31 T cell receptor beta chains below all came from one sample that was sequenced in a study of T cell repertoires in cytomegalovirus infection. In TCRdb, the reads were re-called with MiXCR into one record per CDR3 protein. The sample comprises 600,000 to 800,000 distinct CDR3 sequences, roughly 26% of which are singletons, and under 8.5% rests with the top ten. Sequenced: CD8+ T cells from PBMCs. Receptor source: a human donor in good health (CMV status not recorded). Some clones in this sample may be carry-over from other donors' samples.

A word on this clonotype: Mismatch with germline at one junction end may stem from a read error. The chain couples TRBV19 to TRBJ2-3; possibly TRBD1 for D (6 bases). The CDR3 contains 15 residues. CDR1 is LNHDA, CDR2 SQIVND, per germline (reference sequence). CDR3 amino acids: CGSSIATGSTDTQYF. The CDR3 region has the DNA TGTGGCAGTAGTATAGCAACAGGGAGCACAGATACGCAGTATTTT.

The V and J genes are TRBV4-1 and TRBJ2-1; 9 bases are a match to TRBD2. V lost 0 bases, J lost 3 bases, and 6 bases stayed unmatched. This CDR3 comprises 17 residues. Germline V lookup: CDR1 MGHRA, CDR2 YSYEKL. CDR3: CASSQEGRGGNYNEQFF. In nucleotides, the CDR3 is TGCGCCAGCAGCCAAGAAGGGCGGGGGGGAAACTACAATGAGCAGTTCTTC.

This clonotype was seen repeatedly, ten times or more. DNA of the CDR3: TGTGCCAGCAGTCAACTTGGGACAGGGAAAAACATTCAGTACTTC. It is translated as CASSQLGTGKNIQYF. The chain joins TRBV28 to TRBJ2-4; 9 bases are a match to TRBD1. The germline V gene encodes CDR1 MDHEN and CDR2 SYDVKM. With V trimmed by 5 bases and J by 4 bases, 6 bases remained unmatched. The CDR3 loop spans 15 amino acids.

This clonotype has a count of ten or more. V is TRBV7-9 and J is TRBJ2-5; D tentatively reads TRBD1 or TRBD2 (5 bases each). Trimming removed 2 bases at V and 1 base at J, with 11 bases between. This CDR3 spans 15 amino acids. CDR1 and CDR2 (germline): SEHNR, FQNEAQ (reference sequence). The CDR3 DNA sequence: TGTGCCAGCAGCTTACGCACCGGGACCCAAGAGACCCAGTACTTC. Its translation: CASSLRTGTQETQYF.

Concerning this clonotype itself: Since a much larger clone is just one base distant, this may be a read error. The CDR3 end shows no conserved phenylalanine or tryptophan, and so a read error is likely. This rearrangement joins TRBV7-9 to TRBJ2-4; possibly TRBD1 for D (6 bases). Trimming removed 2 bases from V and 8 bases from J, with 13 bases in between. Germline CDR1 is SEHNR and CDR2 is FQNEAQ (reference sequence). CDR3 length: 14 residues. The CDR3 loop reads CASSLTGTKDIQYL. The DNA of the CDR3 is TGTGCCAGCAGCTTAACGGGGACAAAGGACATTCAGTACCTC.

This rearrangement joins TRBV7-9 to TRBJ2-1; no reliable D call. Trimming cost V 4 bases and J 7 bases, with 20 bases left between them. CDR1 and CDR2 (germline): SEHNR, FQNEAQ (reference sequence). The CDR3 has 16 residues. The CDR3 is CASSSTSSVKANEQFF. The CDR3, as DNA: TGTGCCAGCAGCTCAACGTCATCGGTCAAAGCGAATGAGCAGTTCTTC.

This chain links TRBV3-1 with TRBJ2-5; 12 bases fit TRBD2. The J segment lost 4 bases and the V segment lost 2 bases, leaving 11 bases of the junction unmatched. The CDR3 is 18 residues long. In germline, CDR1 is LGHDT, CDR2 YNNKEL (reference sequence). DNA of the CDR3: TGTGCCAGCAGCCAATCCGGCCCTAGCGGGGGGGCATCAGAGACCCAGTACTTC. This gives the protein CASSQSGPSGGASETQYF.

This clonotype was counted only a few times. The chain is built from TRBV19 and TRBJ1-1; 8 bases align to TRBD1. The V segment lost 6 bases and the J segment 3 bases; nucleotides outside the gene matches: 12. In germline, CDR1 is LNHDA, CDR2 SQIVND (reference sequence). CDR3 length equals 16 residues. CDR3 in DNA: TGTGCCAGTAGAACCCGGGGGACAGGTCTTCACACTGAAGCTTTCTTT. Its protein is CASRTRGTGLHTEAFF.

This clonotype appeared a few times. The V call is TRBV24-1, the J call TRBJ1-1; 7 nucleotides align to TRBD1. Germline assignment: CDR1 KGHDR and CDR2 SFDVKD. CDR3 length: 14 residues. J lost 11 bases, V lost 3 bases, and 11 bases had no gene match. The CDR3 sequence: CATSDLGDSSGAFF. The DNA for the CDR3 is TGTGCCACCAGTGATCTTGGGGACAGCAGTGGGGCTTTCTTT.

The chain recombines TRBV6-1 with TRBJ2-1; maybe TRBD2 (6 bases). Trimming pared 5 bases from V and 0 bases from J, leaving 17 bases between. Germline CDR1 MNHNS, CDR2 SASEGT. This CDR3 has 17 residues. The CDR3 loop is CASSYLGEASSYNEQFF. The CDR3 DNA is TGTGCCAGCAGTTACCTGGGGGAGGCCAGCTCCTACAATGAGCAGTTCTTC.

This clonotype appeared many times. The chain is built from TRBV7-2 and TRBJ2-1; 8 bases are shared with TRBD2. J gave up 7 bases and V 3 bases, and 5 bases lay outside the gene matches. The CDR3 totals 14 residues. The germline gives CDR1 SGHTA, CDR2 FQGNSA. The CDR3 DNA reads TGTGCCAGCAGCTTCGGGGGGGGGCGGAATGAGCAGTTCTTC. Its translation is CASSFGGGRNEQFF.

This clonotype came up many times. This rearrangement joins TRBV7-8 to TRBJ1-4; D may be TRBD1 (5 bases). Germline CDR1 and CDR2: SGHVS and FQNEAQ. Trimming took 2 bases from V and 8 from J, leaving 12 bases between them. CDR3 size: 14 residues. The chain's CDR3 is CASSLISGGEKLFF. Here the CDR3 DNA reads TGTGCCAGCAGCTTAATCTCTGGGGGAGAAAAACTGTTTTTT.

This clonotype was seen many times. This rearrangement joins TRBV11-2 to TRBJ2-7; 10 bases are a match to TRBD2. Germline CDR1 and CDR2: SGHAT and FQNNGV. CDR3 length equals 15 residues. V lost 1 base, J lost 2 bases, and 2 bases stayed unmatched. CDR3 residues: CASSLALAGPYEQYV. The CDR3 nucleotides read TGTGCCAGCAGCTTAGCACTAGCGGGGCCCTACGAGCAGTACGTC.

J is TRBJ2-5 and V is TRBV6-5; the D call may be TRBD1 or TRBD2 (5 bases each). Trimming removed 0 bases from V and 2 bases from J, with 10 bases in between. This CDR3 comprises 15 residues. In germline, CDR1 is MNHEY, CDR2 SVGAGI. Here the CDR3 DNA reads TGTGCCAGCAGTTACTCGAGTTGGGGGCAAGAGACCCAGTACTTC. It is translated as CASSYSSWGQETQYF.

This clonotype came up a few times. The J gene is TRBJ2-7, the V gene TRBV28; perhaps TRBD1 as D (6 bases). Trimming removed 6 bases at V and 3 bases at J, with 12 bases between. Germline V lookup: CDR1 MDHEN, CDR2 SYDVKM. The CDR3 consists of 13 residues. CDR3 DNA: TGTGCCAGCAGGCCTATACAGGGCTACGAGCAGTACGTC. Translation: CASRPIQGYEQYV.

This clonotype was seen at least ten times. This chain links TRBV7-6 with TRBJ2-1; 11 nucleotides agree with TRBD2. In germline, CDR1 is SGHVS, CDR2 FNYEAQ. The V and J ends lost 4 bases and 4 bases, in that order; junction bases with no gene match: 3. The CDR3 is made up of 15 amino acids. CDR3 coding DNA: TGTGCCAGCAGCTGGGGACTAGCGGTGTACAATGAGCAGTTCTTC. Protein sequence: CASSWGLAVYNEQFF.

J is TRBJ2-7 and V is TRBV20-1; 7 nucleotides line up with TRBD1. There are 13 residues in the CDR3. V lost 3 bases to trimming and J lost 2 bases; unmatched junction nucleotides: 4. The germline CDR1 and CDR2 sequences are DFQATT and SNEGSKA (reference sequence). The chain's CDR3 is CSARGTETYEQYV. CDR3 nucleotide sequence: TGCAGTGCTAGGGGGACAGAAACCTACGAGCAGTACGTC.

As regards this clonotype: Given a much more abundant clone one base away, this may be a read error. The genes are TRBV7-9 and TRBJ2-7, with D hard to call. Germline CDR1 SEHNR, CDR2 FQNEAQ (reference sequence). The CDR3 is 12 residues long. CDR3 in amino acids: CVSSLADYEQYF. The DNA of the CDR3 is TGTGTCAGCAGCTTAGCCGACTACGAGCAGTACTTC.

Many counts were recorded for this clonotype. The rearrangement joins TRBV7-8 to TRBJ2-5; the D gene is possibly TRBD2 (6 bases). CDR3 size: 15 residues. Germline CDR1 and CDR2: SGHVS and FQNEAQ. V lost 5 bases, J lost 4 bases, and 17 bases lay in between. CDR3 coding DNA: TGTGCCAGCAGCCCGGGGGACGGCGTACGAGAGACCCAGTACTTC. Translating gives CASSPGDGVRETQYF.

This clonotype came up many times. The chain has TRBV7-6 and TRBJ2-5; 9 bases match TRBD1. With V trimmed by 6 bases and J by 0 bases, 5 bases remained unmatched. This CDR3 has 15 amino acids. Germline V gene data show CDR1 as SGHVS and CDR2 as FNYEAQ. CDR3 sequence (DNA): TGTGCCAGCAGTCCCGGGACAGGGTACCAAGAGACCCAGTACTTC. This gives the protein CASSPGTGYQETQYF.

This clonotype was seen repeatedly, ten times or more. The chain combines TRBV27 with TRBJ2-1; tentatively, D is TRBD1 (6 bases). The ends were cut back, 4 bases at V and 9 bases at J, with 22 bases in the middle. Germline lookup yields CDR1 MNHEY and CDR2 SMNVEV (reference sequence). This CDR3 spans 16 amino acids. The chain's CDR3 is CASSYLTGFGVSEQFF. CDR3 DNA: TGTGCCAGCAGTTATCTAACAGGGTTTGGTGTAAGTGAGCAGTTCTTC.

This clonotype occurred a few times. The gene calls are TRBV12-3 or TRBV12-4 and TRBJ2-7; D ambiguous. The V end lost 2 bases, the J end lost 0 bases, and 5 bases lay between the germline ends. The CDR3 contains 13 residues. This chain's CDR3 is CASSLTSSYEQYF. The CDR3 nucleotides are TGTGCCAGCAGTTTAACCTCCTCCTACGAGCAGTACTTC.

In this sample, this clonotype turned up many times. This chain connects TRBV6-2 or TRBV6-3 to TRBJ1-6, with D perhaps matching TRBD1 (6 bases). CDR1 and CDR2 from the germline V gene are MNHEY and SVGEGT. The CDR3 sequence is 16 residues long. V lost 4 bases and J 3 bases, leaving 13 bases between the germline ends. The CDR3, as DNA: TGTGCCAGCAGTTTCCCGGGACAAGACTATAATTCACCCCTCCACTTT. As protein: CASSFPGQDYNSPLHF.

A remark on this clonotype: A read error may be the cause here, since a much bigger clone is one base away. The CDR3 loop reads CVSSHRDRGAGEQFF. CDR3 DNA: TGTGTCAGCAGCCATCGGGACAGGGGTGCGGGTGAGCAGTTCTTC. The chain is built from TRBV7-4 and TRBJ2-1, with 10 bases fitting TRBD1. The germline V gene encodes CDR1 SGHVT and CDR2 SQSDAQ. The CDR3 contains 15 residues. The full variable domain, with the rest looked up from reference TRBV7-4 and TRBJ2-1, is GAGVSQSPRYKVAKRGRDVALRCDSISGHVTLYWYRQTLGQGSEVLTYSQSDAQRDKSGRPSGRFSAERPERSVSTLKIQRTEQGDSAVYLCVSSHRDRGAGEQFFGPGTRLTVL.

The V gene is TRBV5-6, the J gene TRBJ2-3; D possibly corresponds to TRBD2 (5 bases). The CDR3 has 15 residues. Germline V gene lookup returns CDR1 SGHDT and CDR2 YYEEEE. V lost 1 base, J lost 6 bases, and 15 bases lay in between. The CDR3 DNA is TGTGCCAGCAGCTTGTCACTAGGGCAAGCGGATACGCAGTATTTT. Its translation: CASSLSLGQADTQYF.

The sample holds many counts of this clonotype. The chain combines TRBV2 with TRBJ2-7; D is possibly TRBD1 (6 bases). Trimming stripped 2 bases from V and 0 bases from J, with 14 bases between. This CDR3 is built from 16 residues. Germline V CDR1 and CDR2: SNHLY, FYNNEI. The CDR3 sequence: CASSESKGQPSYEQYF. CDR3 DNA sequence: TGTGCCAGCAGTGAAAGCAAAGGACAGCCCTCCTACGAGCAGTACTTC.

This chain links TRBV27 with TRBJ2-1; D possibly matches TRBD1 or TRBD2 (5 bases each). Germline V gene sequence: CDR1 MNHEY, CDR2 SMNVEV (reference sequence). The CDR3 covers 14 residues. Between the trimmed V and J ends, which lost 0 bases and 4 bases, there was a span of 7 bases. The CDR3 sequence: CASSLSWGYNEQFF. The CDR3 coding sequence is TGTGCCAGCAGTTTATCGTGGGGGTACAATGAGCAGTTCTTC.

The CDR3 coding sequence is TGTGCCAGCAGCTCAATGGGGCGGGAAATAGGCGAGACCCAGTACTTC. Amino acids: CASSSMGREIGETQYF. V and J are TRBV6-6 and TRBJ2-5; tentative D call: TRBD2 (6 bases). Trimming removed 6 bases at V and 5 bases at J, with 22 bases between. Germline V gives CDR1 MNHNY, CDR2 SVGAGI (reference sequence). The CDR3 has 16 residues.

This clonotype was observed a handful of times. The chain links TRBV2 to TRBJ1-5, with D perhaps matching TRBD1 (5 bases). The CDR3 length is 16 residues. V lost 5 bases, J lost 0 bases, and 14 bases lay in between. Germline-derived CDR1 and CDR2 are SNHLY and FYNNEI. The CDR3, as DNA: TGTGCCAGCAGTACCTACCTGACAGATAGCAATCAGCCCCAGCATTTT. Protein: CASSTYLTDSNQPQHF.

This clonotype has just a few counts. The J gene is TRBJ1-1, the V gene TRBV7-9; weak D call: TRBD1 (5 bases). Looked up from germline, CDR1 is SEHNR and CDR2 is FQNEAQ (reference sequence). The CDR3 runs to 14 residues. Trimming stripped 4 bases from V and 5 bases from J, with 14 bases between. CDR3 in DNA: TGTGCCAGCAGCTGGTGGACATCGGGGACTGAAGCTTTCTTT. It yields the protein CASSWWTSGTEAFF.

The chain recombines TRBV6-2 or TRBV6-3 with TRBJ2-1, with D perhaps given as TRBD1 or TRBD2 (5 bases each). Germline V gives CDR1 MNHEY, CDR2 SVGEGT. The CDR3 covers 15 residues. V gave up 4 bases and J gave up 5 bases, with 15 bases separating them. The CDR3 loop reads CASSWGTEVDNEQFF. For the CDR3, the DNA is TGTGCCAGCAGTTGGGGGACGGAGGTGGACAATGAGCAGTTCTTC.